This is a list of T cell receptor beta chains from one sample in a study of cytomegalovirus exposure and HLA in healthy donors. Produced via immunoSEQ multiplex PCR; TCRdb's table is partial and in-frame only. Counted here are around 180,000 clones, 65% to 85% occurring once; the ten biggest clones make up less than 2%. The material sequenced was PBMCs. Every receptor here comes from a man between 18 and 29 years old in good health and CMV-seronegative. CDR3s include the opening cysteine and the closing phenylalanine or tryptophan. The order of the fields is V gene, J gene, D gene, clone size, CDR3 DNA, CDR3 protein. The D gene is left open where the match is weak. Clone size, where shown, is once, few, many, or a class for clones that have expanded.

V gene: TRBV30
J gene: TRBJ2-7
D gene: TRBD2
clone size: NA
CDR3 DNA: TGTGCCTGGACGACGGGGGGAGGGCAGTACTTC
CDR3 protein: CAWTTGGGQYF

V gene: TRBV20-1
J gene: TRBJ2-3
D gene: NA
clone size: NA
CDR3 DNA: TGCAGTCCAAACACAGATACGCAGTATTTT
CDR3 protein: CSPNTDTQYF

V gene: TRBV15
J gene: TRBJ2-7
D gene: NA
clone size: NA
CDR3 DNA: TGTGCCACCAGCAGAGTCTGGCCAGCTCCTAGCGAGCAGTACTTC
CDR3 protein: CATSRVWPAPSEQYF

V gene: TRBV7-8
J gene: TRBJ2-1
D gene: NA
clone size: few
CDR3 DNA: TGTGCCAGCAGCTTACGCCGGACTATGGGCTCCTACAATGAGCAGTTCTTC
CDR3 protein: CASSLRRTMGSYNEQFF

V gene: TRBV7-9
J gene: TRBJ2-5
D gene: TRBD2
clone size: NA
CDR3 DNA: TGTGCCAGCAGCTTAGCGCAATTGAGACTAGCGGGGGGGCAGGGGACCCAGTACTTC
CDR3 protein: CASSLAQLRLAGGQGTQYF

V gene: TRBV5-4
J gene: TRBJ2-2
D gene: TRBD2
clone size: NA
CDR3 DNA: TGTGCCAGCAGCTCAGGGCGGACTAGCGGGGGAGGCACCGGGGAGCTGTTTTTT
CDR3 protein: CASSSGRTSGGGTGELFF

V gene: TRBV27
J gene: TRBJ2-1
D gene: NA
clone size: once
CDR3 DNA: TGTGCCAGCACTCCTGGGAGTCCGTCCAATGAGCAGTTCTTC
CDR3 protein: CASTPGSPSNEQFF

V gene: TRBV28
J gene: TRBJ2-7
D gene: TRBD1
clone size: NA
CDR3 DNA: TGTGCCAGCAGAAAATCCGGGACAGGCACCGAGCAGTACTTC
CDR3 protein: CASRKSGTGTEQYF

V gene: TRBV27
J gene: TRBJ1-2
D gene: NA
clone size: NA
CDR3 DNA: TGTGCCAGCAGCCCCAAGGTATCCGGGAACTATGGCTACACCTTC
CDR3 protein: CASSPKVSGNYGYTF

V gene: TRBV14
J gene: TRBJ2-5
D gene: NA
clone size: NA
CDR3 DNA: TGTGCCAGCAGCCTGTTGTTTGGGGGGCAAGAGACCCAGTACTTC
CDR3 protein: CASSLLFGGQETQYF

V gene: TRBV4-3
J gene: TRBJ2-7
D gene: NA
clone size: few
CDR3 DNA: TGCGCCAGCAGCCAAGAGGGCAGGATAATCGACGAGCAGTACTTC
CDR3 protein: CASSQEGRIIDEQYF

V gene: TRBV19
J gene: TRBJ1-5
D gene: NA
clone size: NA
CDR3 DNA: TGTGCCAGTAGTATTGGGGCAGGAAGAAGTGGCAATCAGCCCCAGCATTTT
CDR3 protein: CASSIGAGRSGNQPQHF

V gene: TRBV4-1
J gene: TRBJ2-3
D gene: TRBD2
clone size: many
CDR3 DNA: TGCGCCAGCAGCCAAGGCCGGGACTACACAGATACGCAGTATTTT
CDR3 protein: CASSQGRDYTDTQYF

V gene: TRBV7-9
J gene: TRBJ2-7
D gene: NA
clone size: NA
CDR3 DNA: TGTGCCAGCAGCTTAGGGGATCTAGCGAGTTACGAGCAGTACTTC
CDR3 protein: CASSLGDLASYEQYF

V gene: TRBV13
J gene: TRBJ2-1
D gene: TRBD2
clone size: NA
CDR3 DNA: TGTGCCAGCAGCTCGGGACTAGCGGTCAATGAGCAGTTCTTC
CDR3 protein: CASSSGLAVNEQFF

V gene: TRBV28
J gene: TRBJ1-2
D gene: NA
clone size: NA
CDR3 DNA: TGTGCCAGCAGATGGACGCCAGCGGTTGGCTACACCTTC
CDR3 protein: CASRWTPAVGYTF

V gene: TRBV5-1
J gene: TRBJ2-1
D gene: TRBD2
clone size: NA
CDR3 DNA: TGCGCCAGCAGCCCGTCGTCTAGTCTAGCGGCTGAGCAGTTCTTC
CDR3 protein: CASSPSSSLAAEQFF

V gene: TRBV19
J gene: TRBJ2-1
D gene: NA
clone size: NA
CDR3 DNA: TGTGCCAGTACTCTAAGAAGGGGTGCGTACAATGAGCAGTTCTTC
CDR3 protein: CASTLRRGAYNEQFF

V gene: TRBV28
J gene: TRBJ2-2
D gene: NA
clone size: NA
CDR3 DNA: TGTGCCAGCAGGCGGTATTTGGGAGGAAACACCGGGGAGCTGTTTTTT
CDR3 protein: CASRRYLGGNTGELFF

V gene: TRBV28
J gene: TRBJ2-7
D gene: TRBD1
clone size: NA
CDR3 DNA: TGTGCCAGCAGGGGCCGGGACAGGGTCCACGAGCAGTACTTC
CDR3 protein: CASRGRDRVHEQYF

V gene: TRBV7-8
J gene: TRBJ2-2
D gene: TRBD1
clone size: NA
CDR3 DNA: TGTGCCAGCAGCTTAACCGGGACAGGGGGTCACGGGGAGCTGTTTTTT
CDR3 protein: CASSLTGTGGHGELFF

V gene: TRBV13
J gene: TRBJ2-5
D gene: NA
clone size: once
CDR3 DNA: TGTGCCAGCAGCTTAGGGGGCCAACAAGAGACCCAGTACTTC
CDR3 protein: CASSLGGQQETQYF

V gene: TRBV28
J gene: TRBJ2-1
D gene: TRBD2
clone size: NA
CDR3 DNA: TGTGCCAGCAGTTTACCCGGGACTAACCGCAATGAGCAGTTCTTC
CDR3 protein: CASSLPGTNRNEQFF

V gene: TRBV6-5
J gene: TRBJ2-1
D gene: TRBD1
clone size: NA
CDR3 DNA: TGTGCCAGCAGCCCCGGACAGGGGGTCTATGAGCAGTTCTTC
CDR3 protein: CASSPGQGVYEQFF

V gene: TRBV27
J gene: TRBJ2-3
D gene: TRBD2
clone size: NA
CDR3 DNA: TGTGCCAGCAGTTTATCGGGGGGGATTCATACGCAGTATTTT
CDR3 protein: CASSLSGGIHTQYF

V gene: TRBV7-8
J gene: TRBJ2-3
D gene: TRBD2
clone size: NA
CDR3 DNA: TGTGCCAGCAGCTCCAGACTAGCGTGGGGCACAGATACGCAGTATTTT
CDR3 protein: CASSSRLAWGTDTQYF

V gene: TRBV15
J gene: TRBJ1-2
D gene: NA
clone size: NA
CDR3 DNA: TGTGCCACCAGCAGAGATTTTGTTGGAGACTGGGGCTACACCTTC
CDR3 protein: CATSRDFVGDWGYTF

V gene: TRBV27
J gene: TRBJ2-7
D gene: TRBD2
clone size: few
CDR3 DNA: TGTGCCAGCAGTCTAGGGACTAGCGGGACTGGGGAGCAGTACTTC
CDR3 protein: CASSLGTSGTGEQYF

V gene: TRBV6-5
J gene: TRBJ2-7
D gene: NA
clone size: NA
CDR3 DNA: TGTGCCAGCAGTTACCAGGGACTCCAGGGGGACGAGCAGTACTTC
CDR3 protein: CASSYQGLQGDEQYF

V gene: TRBV5-4
J gene: TRBJ1-2
D gene: TRBD1
clone size: once
CDR3 DNA: TGTGCCAGCAGCCAAGCGGGACAGGGGGCGCAGAAGTATGGCTACACCTTC
CDR3 protein: CASSQAGQGAQKYGYTF

V gene: TRBV15
J gene: TRBJ1-2
D gene: NA
clone size: NA
CDR3 DNA: TGTGCCACCAGCAGTAGGGGGACGGACTACACCTTC
CDR3 protein: CATSSRGTDYTF

V gene: TRBV5-1
J gene: TRBJ1-1
D gene: NA
clone size: NA
CDR3 DNA: TGCGCCAGCAGCTTGGCCTCGGACATGAACACTGAAGCTTTCTTT
CDR3 protein: CASSLASDMNTEAFF

V gene: TRBV30
J gene: TRBJ2-5
D gene: NA
clone size: NA
CDR3 DNA: TGTGCCTGGGAGGACTGGGCGCAAGAGACCCAGTACTTC
CDR3 protein: CAWEDWAQETQYF

V gene: TRBV5-1
J gene: TRBJ2-1
D gene: TRBD1
clone size: NA
CDR3 DNA: TGCGCCAGCAGCCCCCGGACAGGGTTCGGGTCGGGTGAGCAGTTCTTC
CDR3 protein: CASSPRTGFGSGEQFF

V gene: TRBV9
J gene: TRBJ2-3
D gene: NA
clone size: NA
CDR3 DNA: TGTGCCAGCAGCGGGGAGGGGGGGATTAGCACAGATACGCAGTATTTT
CDR3 protein: CASSGEGGISTDTQYF

V gene: TRBV27
J gene: TRBJ2-7
D gene: TRBD1
clone size: NA
CDR3 DNA: TGTGCCAGCACGGGACAGGGAACCCTTCGGAGGGAGCAGTACTTC
CDR3 protein: CASTGQGTLRREQYF

V gene: TRBV5-1
J gene: TRBJ2-5
D gene: TRBD1
clone size: NA
CDR3 DNA: TGCGCCAGCAGCTTGAGGGGACAGCCACCCCAAGAGACCCAGTACTTC
CDR3 protein: CASSLRGQPPQETQYF

V gene: TRBV19
J gene: TRBJ2-2
D gene: TRBD2
clone size: NA
CDR3 DNA: TGTGCCAGTAGTATTCCCCCGTTGACTAGCGGGGACGGGGCCGGGGAGCTGTTTTTT
CDR3 protein: CASSIPPLTSGDGAGELFF

V gene: TRBV28
J gene: TRBJ2-1
D gene: TRBD1
clone size: NA
CDR3 DNA: TGTGCCAGCCTAAGGACAGGGTTGGGGTACAATGAGCAGTTCTTC
CDR3 protein: CASLRTGLGYNEQFF

V gene: TRBV5-4
J gene: TRBJ1-4
D gene: NA
clone size: once
CDR3 DNA: TGTGCCAGCAGCTTGGATACAGGTACTAATGAAAAACTGTTTTTT
CDR3 protein: CASSLDTGTNEKLFF

V gene: TRBV5-4
J gene: TRBJ2-7
D gene: NA
clone size: once
CDR3 DNA: TGTGCCAGCAGCCGCACAGGGGAGGTTTCTAGGGAGCAGTACTTC
CDR3 protein: CASSRTGEVSREQYF

V gene: TRBV5-6
J gene: TRBJ1-2
D gene: TRBD1
clone size: NA
CDR3 DNA: TGTGCCAGCAGCAAGGAGGGGGCCGCTAGAGGCTACACCTTC
CDR3 protein: CASSKEGAARGYTF

V gene: TRBV7-2
J gene: TRBJ1-3
D gene: NA
clone size: NA
CDR3 DNA: TGTGCCAGCAGCTTAGAAGCAGGAAAGTCTGGAAACACCATATATTTT
CDR3 protein: CASSLEAGKSGNTIYF

V gene: TRBV19
J gene: TRBJ2-7
D gene: TRBD1
clone size: NA
CDR3 DNA: TGTGCCAGTAGTTCCCCGGGACAGGGCTCCTACGAGCAGTACTTC
CDR3 protein: CASSSPGQGSYEQYF

V gene: TRBV7-8
J gene: TRBJ2-7
D gene: NA
clone size: few
CDR3 DNA: TGTGCCAGCAGCCCTTACAAAATCGGGTACGAGCAGTACTTC
CDR3 protein: CASSPYKIGYEQYF

V gene: TRBV6-6
J gene: TRBJ2-3
D gene: TRBD2
clone size: NA
CDR3 DNA: TGTGCCAGCAGTTACTCGCCGGCGGGAGTCGCAGATACGCAGTATTTT
CDR3 protein: CASSYSPAGVADTQYF

V gene: TRBV6-6
J gene: TRBJ2-7
D gene: TRBD1
clone size: NA
CDR3 DNA: TGTGCCAGCAGCGCACAGGGGGTCCCCTACGAGCAGTACTTC
CDR3 protein: CASSAQGVPYEQYF

V gene: TRBV4-1
J gene: TRBJ2-5
D gene: TRBD2
clone size: NA
CDR3 DNA: TGCGCCAGCAGCCAAGATTGGGGTAGCGGGAGGGAGCACTTC
CDR3 protein: CASSQDWGSGREHF

V gene: TRBV9
J gene: TRBJ2-5
D gene: NA
clone size: NA
CDR3 DNA: TGTGCCAGCAGCGTCAGTAGCGGCCAAGAGACCCAGTACTTC
CDR3 protein: CASSVSSGQETQYF